One sample yielded the 15 T cell receptor beta chains listed below, sequenced in a study of blood T cell repertoires in COVID-19. Some clones are missing from TCRdb's copy, which holds only in-frame ones; the method was immunoSEQ multiplex PCR. This table has some 80,000 clones, roughly 88% appearing once. Material: peripheral blood. The source of these receptors is a human donor in a cohort sampled during active COVID-19.

The chain uses TRBV2 and TRBJ1-2; tentative D call: TRBD1 (6 bases). V was trimmed by 4 bases and J by 8 bases, leaving 20 bases between them. The CDR3 consists of 15 residues. Germline V gene lookup returns CDR1 SNHLY and CDR2 FYNNEI. The CDR3 bases are TGTGCCAGCAGTGTAGCACAGGGATTAGGGAAAGGCTACACCTTC. This gives the protein CASSVAQGLGKGYTF.

The chain is built from TRBV15 and TRBJ1-6; tentatively, D is TRBD1 (6 bases). The CDR3 extends over 15 amino acids. CDR1 LNHNV and CDR2 YYDKDF come from the germline V gene (reference sequence). The V end was cut by 4 bases, the J end by 10 bases, with 17 bases between. CDR3 sequence (DNA): TGTGCCACCAGCACCATAGGGGGGGGCGGGTCACCCCTCCACTTT. This translates into CATSTIGGGGSPLHF.

V is TRBV6-2 or TRBV6-3 and J is TRBJ2-5, with TRBD2 as a possible D gene (5 bases). The V end was cut by 3 bases, the J end by 0 bases, with 8 bases between. Germline CDR1 reads MNHEY; CDR2 reads SVGEGT. This CDR3 has 14 residues. The CDR3 DNA reads as TGTGCCAGCAGTTATACTAGTTACCAAGAGACCCAGTACTTC. Translation: CASSYTSYQETQYF.

The gene calls are TRBV10-3 and TRBJ1-1, with D unresolved. Trimming shortened V by 3 bases and J by 1 base, and 12 bases separated the two germline ends. The CDR3 sequence is 15 residues long. The germline gives CDR1 ENHRY, CDR2 SYGVKD. The CDR3: CAISDRSIKNTEAFF. The DNA of the CDR3 is TGTGCCATCAGTGACAGATCAATAAAGAACACTGAAGCTTTCTTT.

This clone was seen once. The chain is built from TRBV7-2 and TRBJ1-6; 7 bases align to TRBD1. This CDR3 contains 19 residues. Per germline, CDR1 SGHTA and CDR2 FQGNSA. The V gene end was trimmed by 1 base and the J gene end by 5 bases; junction bases not matched to a gene: 14. The CDR3 region has the DNA TGTGCCAGCAGCTTAGATAGCCACAGGGGCCGGTCGAATAATTCACCCCTCCACTTT. It encodes CASSLDSHRGRSNNSPLHF.

The CDR3 region is CASSLTTSGSPLNEQFF. The CDR3 DNA follows: TGTGCCAGCAGCTTAACGACTAGCGGGAGCCCTCTCAATGAGCAGTTCTTC. The V and J genes are TRBV7-6 and TRBJ2-1; 12 bases line up with TRBD2. The CDR3 spans 17 residues. J gave up 6 bases and V 2 bases, and 8 bases lay outside the gene matches. The germline gives CDR1 SGHVS, CDR2 FNYEAQ.

The chain carries TRBV6-1 and TRBJ2-6; possible D gene TRBD1, 6 bases. In germline, CDR1 is MNHNS, CDR2 SASEGT. The CDR3 runs to 20 residues. With 0 bases removed from V and 0 bases from J, the gap between germline ends came to 18 bases. The CDR3 reads CASSEAGNGGTLSGANVLTF. For the CDR3, the DNA is TGTGCCAGCAGTGAAGCAGGGAATGGTGGGACACTCTCTGGGGCCAACGTCCTGACTTTC.

This chain links TRBV6-1 with TRBJ1-5, with 10 bases that match TRBD1. The CDR3 has 16 amino acids. V lost 4 bases and J lost 4; bases outside the gene matches: 7. The V gene's germline CDR1 is MNHNS and CDR2 SASEGT. DNA of the CDR3: TGTGCCAGCAGTGGCCCGGGACAGGGGTCAAATCAGCCCCAGCATTTT. Translated, it gives CASSGPGQGSNQPQHF.

The chain has TRBV29-1 and TRBJ1-1; the match to TRBD1 covers 8 bases. CDR1 is SQVTM, CDR2 ANQGSEA, per germline. This CDR3 has 13 residues. The J segment lost 4 bases and the V segment lost 6 bases, leaving 7 bases of the junction unmatched. Written as DNA, the CDR3 is TGCAGCGTCGCCCCAGGGGGCGGCACTGAAGCTTTCTTT. Translation gives CSVAPGGGTEAFF.

This clone appeared once. This rearrangement joins TRBV19 to TRBJ1-2, with 10 bases lining up with TRBD1. CDR1 LNHDA and CDR2 SQIVND come from the germline V gene (reference sequence). With V trimmed by 7 bases and J by 3 bases, 14 bases remained unmatched. The CDR3 runs to 17 residues. The CDR3 DNA is TGTGCCAGTACCACGGACGGGACAGGGGACGGTGACTATGGCTACACCTTC. It yields the protein CASTTDGTGDGDYGYTF. Supplemented by reference TRBV19 and TRBJ1-2, the full variable domain reads DGGITQSPKYLFRKEGQNVTLSCEQNLNHDAMYWYRQDPGQGLRLIYYSQIVNDFQKGDIAEGYSVSREKKESFPLTVTSAQKNPTAFYLCASTTDGTGDGDYGYTFGSGTRLTVV.

The chain couples TRBV5-1 to TRBJ2-3, with D tentatively TRBD2 (6 bases). Germline V CDR1 and CDR2: SGHRS, YFSETQ. With 3 bases removed from V and 8 bases from J, the gap between germline ends came to 7 bases. This CDR3 is 11 amino acids long. CDR3 loop: CASSSGGTQYF. The DNA of the CDR3 is TGCGCCAGCAGCTCCGGGGGTACGCAGTATTTT. Looking up the rest from reference TRBV5-1 and TRBJ2-3 gives the full variable domain: KAGVTQTPRYLIKTRGQQVTLSCSPISGHRSVSWYQQTPGQGLQFLFEYFSETQRNKGNFPGRFSGRQFSNSRSEMNVSTLELGDSALYLCASSSGGTQYFGPGTRLTVL.

The chain joins TRBV24-1 to TRBJ1-1, with 8 bases matching TRBD1. Germline loops: CDR1 KGHDR, CDR2 SFDVKD. This CDR3 has 15 amino acids. After removal of 4 bases from V and 1 base from J, the junction contained 4 bases not matched to a gene. CDR3 loop: CATSEPDRANTEAFF. CDR3 nucleotide sequence: TGTGCCACCAGTGAACCGGACAGGGCGAACACTGAAGCTTTCTTT.

The table lists this clone with a count of one. The genes are TRBV18 and TRBJ2-1, with D unclear. Germline assignment: CDR1 KGHSH and CDR2 LQKENI. This CDR3 has 13 residues. Trimming left V 3 bases short and J 5 bases short, with 8 bases between. In DNA form, the CDR3 reads TGTGCCAGCTCACCTGGCCGGGACAATGAGCAGTTCTTC. Amino acid sequence: CASSPGRDNEQFF.

The chain carries TRBV24-1 and TRBJ2-5; TRBD2 is a possible D gene (6 bases). The germline CDR1 and CDR2 sequences are KGHDR and SFDVKD. V dropped 7 bases and J dropped 3 bases, with 14 bases sitting between them. The CDR3 is 14 residues long. The CDR3 protein is CATRAIRREETQYF. The CDR3 DNA reads as TGTGCCACCAGGGCGATTCGGAGGGAAGAGACCCAGTACTTC.

The chain joins TRBV7-9 to TRBJ2-1; no definite D call. The CDR3 loop spans 14 amino acids. Germline assignment: CDR1 SEHNR and CDR2 FQNEAQ (reference sequence). V lost 5 bases and J lost 8, with 16 bases in between. The CDR3 is CASSPRRGGDEQFF. For the CDR3, the DNA is TGTGCCAGCAGCCCAAGACGAGGTGGCGATGAGCAGTTCTTC.